Listed below are T cell receptor beta chains from one sample, sequenced in a study of neurological immune-mediated disorders. TCRdb re-analysed the 5' RACE reads in MiXCR, keeping a single row per CDR3 protein. Of roughly 46,000 distinct CDR3 sequences listed, 1.9% are singletons. The specimen sequenced was PBMCs. All receptors come from a middle-aged woman with multiple sclerosis. CDR3s include the opening cysteine and the closing phenylalanine or tryptophan. D genes are given only for firm matches. Not every row has a clone size; where given, it reads once, few, many or a size class.

J: TRBJ1-1; V: TRBV5-1; D: -; size: many; DNA: TGCGCCAGCAGCCCGAATTTGAACACTGAAGCTTTCTTT; CDR3: CASSPNLNTEAFF
J: TRBJ2-7; V: TRBV4-1; D: TRBD1; size: many; DNA: TGCGCCAGCAGCCAACCCGGGACAGGATCCTACGAGCAGTACTTC; CDR3: CASSQPGTGSYEQYF
J: TRBJ2-3; V: TRBV7-9; D: -; size: many; DNA: TGTGCCAGCAGCTTAGGCTCTTTCCTCGCAGATACGCAGTATTTT; CDR3: CASSLGSFLADTQYF
J: TRBJ2-1; V: TRBV3-1; D: -; size: many; DNA: TGTGCCAGCAGCCATGACGGGGGGCCGGCCAATGAGCAGTTCTTC; CDR3: CASSHDGGPANEQFF
J: TRBJ2-7; V: TRBV11-2; D: -; size: many; DNA: TGTGCCAGCAGCTTTATTCGTGGATACGAGCAGTACTTC; CDR3: CASSFIRGYEQYF
J: TRBJ1-3; V: TRBV20-1; D: -; size: many; DNA: TGCAGTGCTACTCAGTGGGACACCATATATTTT; CDR3: CSATQWDTIYF
J: TRBJ2-7; V: TRBV3-1; D: -; size: many; DNA: TGTGCCAGCAGCCAGACCCGGGGAGAGCAGTACTTC; CDR3: CASSQTRGEQYF
J: TRBJ2-1; V: TRBV7-9; D: -; size: many; DNA: TGTGCCAGCAGCACCCCATTCGGCAATGAGCAGTTCTTC; CDR3: CASSTPFGNEQFF
J: TRBJ2-1; V: TRBV11-2; D: TRBD2; size: many; DNA: TGTGCCAGCAGCTCAAGGACTAGCGGAATCTACAATGAGCAGTTCTTC; CDR3: CASSSRTSGIYNEQFF
J: TRBJ1-1; V: TRBV15; D: -; size: many; DNA: TGTGCCACCAGCGGCGACAGTGCCAACACGAACACTGAAGCTTTCTTT; CDR3: CATSGDSANTNTEAFF
J: TRBJ2-7; V: TRBV20-1; D: -; size: many; DNA: TGCAGTGCTAGAGATCCCCAGGGCCTAGGCTCCGAGCAGTACTTC; CDR3: CSARDPQGLGSEQYF
J: TRBJ2-3; V: TRBV19; D: -; size: many; DNA: TGTGCCAGTAAACCGGGACACTTGGACGCGAATACGCAGTATTTT; CDR3: CASKPGHLDANTQYF
J: TRBJ1-1; V: TRBV5-1; D: -; size: many; DNA: TGCGCCAGCAGCTTGGCCATGGGGACTGAAGCTTTCTTT; CDR3: CASSLAMGTEAFF
J: TRBJ1-2; V: TRBV5-1; D: -; size: many; DNA: TGCGCCAGCAGTCCGGGACAAACAAACTATGGCTACACCTTC; CDR3: CASSPGQTNYGYTF
J: TRBJ2-7; V: TRBV18; D: -; size: many; DNA: TGTGCCAGCTCATCCCGGGCCCCAGGGGCCTACGAGCAGTACTTC; CDR3: CASSSRAPGAYEQYF
J: TRBJ2-3; V: TRBV5-6; D: TRBD1; size: many; DNA: TGTGCCAGCAGCTTAACACAGGGGTTCGATACGCAGTATTTT; CDR3: CASSLTQGFDTQYF
J: TRBJ2-7; V: TRBV20-1; D: -; size: many; DNA: TGCAGTGCTTCCACACCGGCGGCCTACGAGCAGTACTTC; CDR3: CSASTPAAYEQYF
J: TRBJ2-5; V: TRBV5-5; D: TRBD1; size: many; DNA: TGTGCCAGCAGCTTGGCCCCACAGGGGGCCCAAGAGACCCAGTACTTC; CDR3: CASSLAPQGAQETQYF
J: TRBJ2-5; V: TRBV2; D: -; size: many; DNA: TGTGCCAGCAGCAACAGGGTTCGGGAGACCCAGTACTTC; CDR3: CASSNRVRETQYF
J: TRBJ2-7; V: TRBV21-1; D: -; size: many; DNA: TGTGCCAGCAGCAAAAGGGGACAGGGGGAATACGAGCAGTACTTC; CDR3: CASSKRGQGEYEQYF
J: TRBJ2-7; V: TRBV20-1; D: TRBD2; size: many; DNA: TGCAGTGTTAAGGGACTAGGTTCTTACTCCTACGAGCAGTACTTC; CDR3: CSVKGLGSYSYEQYF
J: TRBJ2-1; V: TRBV20-1; D: TRBD2; size: -; DNA: TGCAGTGCTAGGGTACTAGCGGGATCCTACAATGAGCAGTTCTTC; CDR3: CSARVLAGSYNEQFF
J: TRBJ2-3; V: TRBV6-1; D: -; size: many; DNA: TGTGCCAGCAGTGGAGGGGGAAGGCAGTATTTT; CDR3: CASSGGGRQYF
J: TRBJ2-1; V: TRBV20-1; D: TRBD2; size: many; DNA: TGCAGTGCTCGGACTAGCGGGGGCCGCCGGAGCTCCTACAATGAGCAGTTCTTC; CDR3: CSARTSGGRRSSYNEQFF
J: TRBJ2-7; V: TRBV5-1; D: -; size: many; DNA: TGCGCCAGCAGCTTGGGCGGCAGGGGTGACGAGCAGTACTTC; CDR3: CASSLGGRGDEQYF
J: TRBJ2-3; V: TRBV5-1; D: TRBD1; size: many; DNA: TGCGCCAGCAGCCAAGGGGACAGGGCAAGCACAGATACGCAGTATTTT; CDR3: CASSQGDRASTDTQYF